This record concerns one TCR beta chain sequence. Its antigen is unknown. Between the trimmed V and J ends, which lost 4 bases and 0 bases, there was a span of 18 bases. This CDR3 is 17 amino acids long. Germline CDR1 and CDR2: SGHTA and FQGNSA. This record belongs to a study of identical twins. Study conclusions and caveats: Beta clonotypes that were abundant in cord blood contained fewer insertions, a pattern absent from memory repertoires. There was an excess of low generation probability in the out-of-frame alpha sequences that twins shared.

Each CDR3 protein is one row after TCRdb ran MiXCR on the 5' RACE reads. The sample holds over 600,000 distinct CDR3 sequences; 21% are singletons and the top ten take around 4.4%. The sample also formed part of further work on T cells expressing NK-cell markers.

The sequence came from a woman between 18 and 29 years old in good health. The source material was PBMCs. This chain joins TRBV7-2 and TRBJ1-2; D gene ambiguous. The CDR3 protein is CASSSGWHPSSNYGYTF. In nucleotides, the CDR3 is TGTGCCAGCAGCTCCGGTTGGCATCCTTCGTCTAACTATGGCTACACCTTC.